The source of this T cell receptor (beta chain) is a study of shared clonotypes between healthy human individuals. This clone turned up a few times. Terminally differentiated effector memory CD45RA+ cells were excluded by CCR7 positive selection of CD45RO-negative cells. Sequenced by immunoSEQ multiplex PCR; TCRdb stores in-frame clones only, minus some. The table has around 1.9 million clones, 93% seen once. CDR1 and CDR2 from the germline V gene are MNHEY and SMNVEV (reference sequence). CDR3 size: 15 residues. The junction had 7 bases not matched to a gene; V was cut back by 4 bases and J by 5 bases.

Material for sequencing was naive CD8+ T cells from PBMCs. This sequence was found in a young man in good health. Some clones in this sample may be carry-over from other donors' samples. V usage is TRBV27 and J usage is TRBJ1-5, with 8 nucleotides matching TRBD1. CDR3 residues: CASSSGQGSDQPQHF. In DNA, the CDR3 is TGTGCCAGCAGTTCCGGACAGGGATCCGATCAGCCCCAGCATTTT.